A selection of T cell receptor beta chains follows, all from one sample in a study of blood T cells in healthy people across ages. TCRdb reprocessed the 5' RACE reads via MiXCR and lists one record per CDR3 protein. The sample has more than 900,000 distinct CDR3 sequences, 20% to 25% seen once. These data also formed part of another study, on T cells of mothers and their children.

Sample: blood. The origin of the receptors is a girl aged 2-10 years in good health. Both conserved end residues are part of each CDR3. The D gene is left open where the match is weak. Rows may omit the clone size; those that give it use once, few, many or a size class.

v_call	clone_size	j_call	d_call	cdr3_aa	cdr3_nt
TRBV20-1	NA	TRBJ2-3	TRBD2	CSARWGLAGVDTQYF	TGCAGTGCACGGTGGGGACTAGCGGGAGTAGATACGCAGTATTTT
TRBV20-1	NA	TRBJ1-4	NA	CSARDIGGRDEKLFF	TGCAGTGCTAGAGATATCGGAGGGAGGGATGAAAAACTGTTTTTT
TRBV5-1	NA	TRBJ2-2	NA	CASSPPRGAAGELFF	TGCGCCAGCAGCCCCCCCAGGGGTGCGGCCGGGGAGCTGTTTTTT
TRBV7-9	few	TRBJ2-2	NA	CASSLGDSLITGELFF	TGTGCCAGCAGCTTAGGCGACTCCTTAATCACCGGGGAGCTGTTTTTT
TRBV7-9	NA	TRBJ2-5	TRBD2	CASSFGLADLVTQYF	TGTGCCAGCAGCTTCGGACTAGCTGATTTGGTGACCCAGTACTTC
TRBV24-1	NA	TRBJ2-7	TRBD1	CATSDSGQGVNEQYF	TGTGCCACCAGTGATTCGGGACAGGGTGTGAACGAGCAGTACTTC
TRBV12-3/TRBV12-4	many	TRBJ2-7	TRBD1	CASGQGFYEQYF	TGTGCCAGCGGACAGGGATTCTACGAGCAGTACTTC
TRBV15	NA	TRBJ1-2	NA	CATSRDGADYGYTF	TGTGCCACCAGCAGAGATGGCGCAGACTATGGCTACACCTTC
TRBV7-9	NA	TRBJ2-3	NA	CASSLAAGALPDTQYF	TGTGCCAGCAGCTTGGCTGCGGGGGCCTTGCCAGATACGCAGTATTTT
TRBV12-3/TRBV12-4	NA	TRBJ1-5	NA	CASSLHDWSEYYSNQPQHF	TGTGCCAGCAGCTTACATGATTGGTCCGAGTACTATAGCAATCAGCCCCAGCATTTT
TRBV2	few	TRBJ1-2	NA	CASSEISSGLDGYTF	TGTGCCAGCAGTGAAATCTCCTCCGGTCTGGATGGCTACACCTTC
TRBV7-9	NA	TRBJ1-2	TRBD1	CASSSDRGLSYGYTF	TGTGCCAGCAGCTCCGACAGGGGGCTTAGCTATGGCTACACCTTC
TRBV20-1	few	TRBJ2-2	TRBD2	CSATSGNTGELFF	TGCAGTGCTACTAGCGGGAACACCGGGGAGCTGTTTTTT
TRBV6-2/TRBV6-3	NA	TRBJ2-7	NA	CASSRSGTFHEQYF	TGTGCCAGCAGCCGCTCCGGGACATTCCACGAGCAGTACTTC
TRBV4-1	few	TRBJ2-1	NA	CASSGRAPGLFF	TGCGCCAGCAGCGGGCGGGCCCCCGGGTTGTTCTTC
TRBV7-3	NA	TRBJ2-7	NA	CASSLMSSYEQYF	TGTGCCAGCAGCTTAATGAGCTCCTACGAGCAGTACTTC
TRBV15	few	TRBJ1-3	NA	CATSGRTGGAGNTIYF	TGTGCCACCAGCGGTCGAACAGGAGGGGCGGGAAACACCATATATTTT
TRBV5-5	NA	TRBJ2-3	TRBD1	CASSLVDRGPDTQYF	TGTGCCAGCAGCTTGGTTGACAGGGGGCCAGATACGCAGTATTTT
TRBV7-6	few	TRBJ2-1	TRBD1	CASSLVGTAYNEQFF	TGTGCCAGCAGCTTAGTAGGGACAGCCTACAATGAGCAGTTCTTC
TRBV4-3	NA	TRBJ1-3	TRBD1	CASSQVYQGAEYTIYF	TGCGCCAGCAGCCAAGTCTACCAGGGGGCGGAATACACCATATATTTT
TRBV20-1	few	TRBJ1-2	TRBD1	CSARLQGLDYGYTF	TGCAGTGCGCGTCTACAGGGGCTTGACTATGGCTACACCTTC
TRBV7-9	few	TRBJ2-1	TRBD2	CASSWRLADEQFF	TGTGCCAGCAGCTGGAGACTAGCTGATGAGCAGTTCTTC
TRBV7-2	NA	TRBJ2-1	NA	CASSSDGPEWFF	TGTGCCAGCAGCTCAGACGGGCCCGAGTGGTTCTTC
TRBV20-1	NA	TRBJ2-7	NA	CSARDIGGMPYEQYF	TGCAGTGCTAGAGATATAGGAGGGATGCCCTACGAGCAGTACTTC
TRBV29-1	few	TRBJ2-7	NA	CSVETNAYEQYF	TGCAGCGTTGAAACGAATGCCTACGAGCAGTACTTC
TRBV20-1	few	TRBJ2-7	TRBD2	CSVLASGRKNYYEQYF	TGCAGTGTTCTAGCTAGCGGGAGAAAAAACTACTACGAGCAGTACTTC
TRBV6-5	few	TRBJ2-2	NA	CASTGVATGELFF	TGTGCCAGCACCGGGGTAGCCACCGGGGAGCTGTTTTTT
TRBV7-9	NA	TRBJ2-1	NA	CASSLGGWQGNWNEQFF	TGTGCCAGCAGCTTAGGAGGGTGGCAGGGGAATTGGAATGAGCAGTTCTTC
TRBV12-3/TRBV12-4	NA	TRBJ2-2	TRBD1	CASSLAFWTGLITGELFF	TGTGCCAGCAGTTTAGCGTTCTGGACAGGGTTAATCACCGGGGAGCTGTTTTTT
TRBV12-3/TRBV12-4	few	TRBJ2-5	TRBD1	CASSRTGIQETQYF	TGTGCCAGCAGTCGGACAGGGATCCAAGAGACCCAGTACTTC
TRBV29-1	NA	TRBJ2-5	TRBD1	CSVIYRGRKTQYF	TGCAGCGTAATATACAGGGGGCGAAAGACCCAGTACTTC
TRBV29-1	many	TRBJ2-7	NA	CSAGTSSSYEQYF	TGCAGTGCAGGGACCTCAAGCTCCTACGAGCAGTACTTC
TRBV11-2	NA	TRBJ2-1	NA	CASSYGSILNEQFF	TGTGCCAGCAGCTACGGGTCGATACTCAATGAGCAGTTCTTC
TRBV12-3/TRBV12-4	NA	TRBJ2-7	NA	CASSLEWGVSYEQYF	TGTGCCAGCAGTTTGGAATGGGGGGTCTCCTACGAGCAGTACTTC
TRBV11-2	NA	TRBJ2-7	NA	CASSSRRGDYEQYF	TGTGCCAGCAGCTCTAGGAGGGGAGACTACGAGCAGTACTTC
TRBV20-1	few	TRBJ1-4	TRBD1	CSAKGQGGEKLFF	TGCAGTGCCAAGGGGCAGGGGGGAGAAAAACTGTTTTTT
TRBV29-1	NA	TRBJ2-5	TRBD2	CSVSRLAVNQETQYF	TGCAGCGTTTCCAGACTAGCGGTAAACCAAGAGACCCAGTACTTC
TRBV28	few	TRBJ2-7	TRBD2	CASQQAGKFYEQYF	TGTGCCAGCCAGCAAGCGGGAAAATTCTACGAGCAGTACTTC
TRBV5-1	few	TRBJ1-3	NA	CASSYIPGTLNGNTIYF	TGCGCCAGCAGCTACATACCCGGGACTCTAAATGGAAACACCATATATTTT
TRBV5-1	few	TRBJ2-3	NA	CASSLTLLTDTQYF	TGCGCCAGCAGCTTAACACTACTCACAGATACGCAGTATTTT
TRBV20-1	NA	TRBJ2-4	TRBD1	CSAATGTGNIQYF	TGCAGTGCTGCTACCGGGACAGGGAACATTCAGTACTTC
TRBV19	few	TRBJ1-2	TRBD1	CASSPLRGGQAAGYTF	TGTGCCAGTAGCCCCCTTCGAGGGGGACAGGCCGCTGGCTACACCTTC
TRBV5-5	NA	TRBJ1-2	NA	CASRLMGQGGYTF	TGTGCCAGCAGATTGATGGGGCAGGGTGGCTACACCTTC
TRBV7-9	NA	TRBJ2-5	NA	CASSQRDVTAQYF	TGTGCCAGCAGCCAGAGGGATGTCACGGCCCAGTACTTC
TRBV28	NA	TRBJ2-3	TRBD2	CASRGTSGRISDTQYF	TGTGCCAGCAGGGGGACTAGCGGGAGGATATCAGATACGCAGTATTTT
TRBV12-3/TRBV12-4	few	TRBJ1-3	TRBD1	CALPRGASGNTIYF	TGTGCCCTACCCAGGGGGGCTAGTGGAAACACCATATATTTT
TRBV24-1	NA	TRBJ2-5	NA	CATSPREVETQYF	TGTGCCACCAGCCCAAGGGAGGTAGAGACCCAGTACTTC
TRBV28	few	TRBJ2-1	TRBD2	CASSLPTRGTTYNEQFF	TGTGCCAGCAGTCTTCCCACACGTGGGACTACATACAATGAGCAGTTCTTC
TRBV13	NA	TRBJ1-1	TRBD1	CASSHGTEEAFF	TGTGCCAGCAGCCATGGGACAGAGGAAGCTTTCTTT
TRBV12-5	NA	TRBJ2-1	NA	CASGQADRSHEQFF	TGTGCTAGTGGTCAAGCGGACCGCTCCCATGAGCAGTTCTTC
TRBV14	NA	TRBJ2-7	NA	CASSLTGPLLEQYF	TGTGCCAGCAGCTTAACGGGCCCTCTCTTGGAGCAGTACTTC
TRBV29-1	NA	TRBJ2-7	TRBD1	CSVQTGGDAFYEQYF	TGCAGCGTCCAGACAGGGGGCGACGCCTTCTACGAGCAGTACTTC